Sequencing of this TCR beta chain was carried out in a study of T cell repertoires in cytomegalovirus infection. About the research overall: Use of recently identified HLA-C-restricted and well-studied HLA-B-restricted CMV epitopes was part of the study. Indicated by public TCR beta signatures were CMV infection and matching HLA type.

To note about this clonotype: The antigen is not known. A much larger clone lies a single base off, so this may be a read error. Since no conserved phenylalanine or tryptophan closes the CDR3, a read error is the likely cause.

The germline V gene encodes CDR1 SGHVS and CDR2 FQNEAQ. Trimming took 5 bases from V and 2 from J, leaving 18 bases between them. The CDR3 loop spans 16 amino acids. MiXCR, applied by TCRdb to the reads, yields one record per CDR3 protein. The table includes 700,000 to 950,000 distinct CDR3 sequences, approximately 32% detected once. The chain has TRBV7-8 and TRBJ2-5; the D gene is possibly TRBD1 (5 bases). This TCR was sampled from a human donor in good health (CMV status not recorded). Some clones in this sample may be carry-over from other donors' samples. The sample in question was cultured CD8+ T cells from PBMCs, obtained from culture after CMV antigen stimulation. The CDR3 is CASSPPGHPEQETQYS. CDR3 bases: TGTGCCAGCAGCCCCCCAGGACACCCCGAACAAGAGACCCAGTACTCC.